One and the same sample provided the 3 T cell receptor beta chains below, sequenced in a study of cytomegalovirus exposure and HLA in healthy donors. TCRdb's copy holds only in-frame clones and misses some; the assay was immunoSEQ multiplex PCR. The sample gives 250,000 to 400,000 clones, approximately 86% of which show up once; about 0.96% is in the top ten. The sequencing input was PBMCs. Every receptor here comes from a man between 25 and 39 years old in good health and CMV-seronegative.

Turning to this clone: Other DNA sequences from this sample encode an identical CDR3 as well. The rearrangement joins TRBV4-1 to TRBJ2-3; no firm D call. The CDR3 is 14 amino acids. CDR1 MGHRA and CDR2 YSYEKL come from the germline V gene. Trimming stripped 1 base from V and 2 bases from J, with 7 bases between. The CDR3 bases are TGCGCCAGCAGCCAAGTTGGAGCCACAGATACGCAGTATTTT. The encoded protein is CASSQVGATDTQYF.

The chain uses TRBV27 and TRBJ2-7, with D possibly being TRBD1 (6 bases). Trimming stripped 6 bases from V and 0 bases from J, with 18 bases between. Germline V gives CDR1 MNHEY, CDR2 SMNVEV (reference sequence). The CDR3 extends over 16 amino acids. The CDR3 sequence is CASSPHPGTYSYEQYF. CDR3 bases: TGTGCCAGCAGCCCTCATCCCGGGACATACTCCTACGAGCAGTACTTC.

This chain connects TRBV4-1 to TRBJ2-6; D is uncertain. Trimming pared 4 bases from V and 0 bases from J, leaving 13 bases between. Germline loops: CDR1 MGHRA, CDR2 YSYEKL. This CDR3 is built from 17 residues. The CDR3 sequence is CASSPMGSSSGANVLTF. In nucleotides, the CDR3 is TGCGCCAGCAGCCCTATGGGCAGCAGCTCTGGGGCCAACGTCCTGACTTTC.